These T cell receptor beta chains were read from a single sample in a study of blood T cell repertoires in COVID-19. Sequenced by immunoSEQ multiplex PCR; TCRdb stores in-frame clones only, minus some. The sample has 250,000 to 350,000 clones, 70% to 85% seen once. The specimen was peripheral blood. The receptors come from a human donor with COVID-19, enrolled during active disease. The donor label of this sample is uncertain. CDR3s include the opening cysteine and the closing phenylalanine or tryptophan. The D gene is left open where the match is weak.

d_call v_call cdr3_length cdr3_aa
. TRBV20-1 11 CSARLQDGYTF
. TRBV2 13 CASGDMGVSGYTF
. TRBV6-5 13 CASSYKREYGYTF
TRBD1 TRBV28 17 CASSSDRGGSYNQPQHF
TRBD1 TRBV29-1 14 CSVDRQGGTDTQYF
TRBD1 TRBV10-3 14 CAISTGGEATEAFF
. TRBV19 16 CASSRVGGLAKNIQYF
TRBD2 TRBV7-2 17 CASSRAGAALYDNEQFF
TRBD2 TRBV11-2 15 CASREAGGTYNEQFF
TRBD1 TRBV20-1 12 CSASWQGASAFF
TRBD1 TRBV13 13 CASSSDRGHGYTF
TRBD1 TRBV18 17 CASSLGQGARVSYGYTF
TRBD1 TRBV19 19 CASSISGQIIFNYNEKLFF
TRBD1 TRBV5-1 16 CASSLTGGQGNTEAFF
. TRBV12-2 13 CASRAGLPKEQYF
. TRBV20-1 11 CSARFNTEAFF
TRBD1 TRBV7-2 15 CASSSGTADGETQYF
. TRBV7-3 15 CASSLTWDTGNEQFF
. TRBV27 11 CASGTTYEQYF
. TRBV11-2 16 CASSFRGGGSYNEQFF
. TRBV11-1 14 CASSPRVEGEKLFF
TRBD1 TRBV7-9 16 CASSSVRTGSSYEQYF
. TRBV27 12 CASSFNRDEQYF
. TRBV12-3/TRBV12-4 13 CASSWDWGETQYF
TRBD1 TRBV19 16 CASSPRTGLSNQPQHF
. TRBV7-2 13 CASSSPGVHEQYF
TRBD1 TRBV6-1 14 CASSDRTGTDTQYF
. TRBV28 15 CASSPLDFFPYGYTF
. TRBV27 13 CASSADRHYGYTF
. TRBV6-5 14 CASSLGRSYNEQFF
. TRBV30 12 CAWSPQGQPQHF
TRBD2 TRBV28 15 CASSSALAGAGTQYF
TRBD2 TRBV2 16 CASSAEGLAGAYEQYF
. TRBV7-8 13 CASSFAGNQPQHF